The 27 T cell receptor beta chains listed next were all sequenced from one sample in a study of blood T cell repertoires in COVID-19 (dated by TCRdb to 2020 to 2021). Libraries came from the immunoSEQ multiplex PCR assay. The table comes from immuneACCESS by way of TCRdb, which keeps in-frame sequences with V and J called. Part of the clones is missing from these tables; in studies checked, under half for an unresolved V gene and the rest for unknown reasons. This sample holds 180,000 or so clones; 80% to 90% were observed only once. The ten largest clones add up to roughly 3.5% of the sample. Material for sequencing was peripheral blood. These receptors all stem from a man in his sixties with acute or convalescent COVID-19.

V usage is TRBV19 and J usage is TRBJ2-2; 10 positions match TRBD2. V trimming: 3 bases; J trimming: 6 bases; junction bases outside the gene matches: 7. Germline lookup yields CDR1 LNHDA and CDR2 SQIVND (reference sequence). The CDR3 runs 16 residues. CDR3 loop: CASSMRSSGSAGELFF. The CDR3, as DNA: TGTGCCAGTAGTATGAGGTCTAGCGGGAGCGCCGGGGAGCTGTTTTTT.

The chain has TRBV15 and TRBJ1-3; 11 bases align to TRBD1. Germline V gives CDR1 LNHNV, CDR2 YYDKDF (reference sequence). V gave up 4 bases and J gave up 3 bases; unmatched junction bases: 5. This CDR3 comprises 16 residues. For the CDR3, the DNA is TGTGCCACCAGCATCGGACAGGGGGCGATTGGAAACACCATATATTTT. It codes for CATSIGQGAIGNTIYF.

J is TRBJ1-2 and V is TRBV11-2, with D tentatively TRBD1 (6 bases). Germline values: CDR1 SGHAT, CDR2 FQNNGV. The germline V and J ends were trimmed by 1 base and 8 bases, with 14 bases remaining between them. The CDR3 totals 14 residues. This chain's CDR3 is CASSLAAGAGGYTF. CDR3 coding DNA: TGTGCCAGCAGCTTAGCGGCAGGGGCGGGCGGCTACACCTTC. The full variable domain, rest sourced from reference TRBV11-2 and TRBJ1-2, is EAGVAQSPRYKIIEKRQSVAFWCNPISGHATLYWYQQILGQGPKLLIQFQNNGVVDDSQLPKDRFSAERLKGVDSTLKIQPAKLEDSAVYLCASSLAAGAGGYTFGSGTRLTVV.

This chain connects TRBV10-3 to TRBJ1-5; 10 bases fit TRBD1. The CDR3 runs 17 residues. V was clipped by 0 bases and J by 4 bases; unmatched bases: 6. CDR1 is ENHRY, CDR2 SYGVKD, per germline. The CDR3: CAISESWDRGKNQPQHF. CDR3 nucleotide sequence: TGTGCCATCAGTGAGTCGTGGGACAGGGGAAAGAATCAGCCCCAGCATTTT.

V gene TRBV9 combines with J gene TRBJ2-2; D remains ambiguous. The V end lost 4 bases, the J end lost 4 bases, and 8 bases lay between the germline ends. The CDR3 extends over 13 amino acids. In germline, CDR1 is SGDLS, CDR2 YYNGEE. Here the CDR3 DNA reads TGTGCCAGCAGCTCCTCCGGCACCGGGGAGCTGTTTTTT. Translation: CASSSSGTGELFF.

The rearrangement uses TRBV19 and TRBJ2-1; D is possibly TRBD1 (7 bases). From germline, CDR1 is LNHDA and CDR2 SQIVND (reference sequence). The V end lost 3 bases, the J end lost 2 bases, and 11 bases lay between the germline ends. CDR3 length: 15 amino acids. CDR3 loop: CASSMEGATYNEQFF. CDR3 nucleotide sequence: TGTGCCAGTAGTATGGAGGGGGCTACCTACAATGAGCAGTTCTTC.

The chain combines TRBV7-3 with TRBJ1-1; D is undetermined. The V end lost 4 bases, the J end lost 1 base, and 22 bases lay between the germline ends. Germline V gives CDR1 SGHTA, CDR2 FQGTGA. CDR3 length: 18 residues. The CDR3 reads CASSSPGGYGRENTEAFF. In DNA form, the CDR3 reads TGTGCCAGCAGCTCCCCAGGAGGATATGGGAGGGAGAACACTGAAGCTTTCTTT. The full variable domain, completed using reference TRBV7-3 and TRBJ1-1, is GAGVSQTPSNKVTEKGKYVELRCDPISGHTALYWYRQSLGQGPEFLIYFQGTGAADDSGLPNDRFFAVRPEGSVSTLKIQRTERGDSAVYLCASSSPGGYGRENTEAFFGQGTRLTVV.

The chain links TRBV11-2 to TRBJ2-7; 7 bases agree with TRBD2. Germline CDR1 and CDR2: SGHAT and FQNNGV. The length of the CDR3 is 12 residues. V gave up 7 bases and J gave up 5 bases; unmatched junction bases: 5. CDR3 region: CASKRGMNEQYF. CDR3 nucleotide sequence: TGTGCCAGCAAGCGGGGTATGAACGAGCAGTACTTC.

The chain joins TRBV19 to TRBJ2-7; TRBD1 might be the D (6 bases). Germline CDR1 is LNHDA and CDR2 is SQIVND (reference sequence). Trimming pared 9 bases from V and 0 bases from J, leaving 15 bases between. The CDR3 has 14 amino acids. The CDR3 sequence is CASGPGTNSYEQYF. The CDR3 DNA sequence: TGTGCCAGCGGTCCCGGGACAAACTCCTACGAGCAGTACTTC.

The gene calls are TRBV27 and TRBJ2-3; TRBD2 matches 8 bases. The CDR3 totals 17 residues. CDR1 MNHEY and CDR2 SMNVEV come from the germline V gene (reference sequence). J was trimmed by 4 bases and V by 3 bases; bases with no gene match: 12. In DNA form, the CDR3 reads TGTGCCAGCAGTTTGTACCCCGGGGGGGGCGCCCCAGATACGCAGTATTTT. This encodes CASSLYPGGGAPDTQYF.

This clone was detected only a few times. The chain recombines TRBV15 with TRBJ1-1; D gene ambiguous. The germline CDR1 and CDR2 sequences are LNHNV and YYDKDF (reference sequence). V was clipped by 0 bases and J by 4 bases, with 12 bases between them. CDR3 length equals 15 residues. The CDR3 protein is CATSRDKNSGTEAFF. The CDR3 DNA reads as TGTGCCACCAGCAGAGATAAGAATAGCGGCACTGAAGCTTTCTTT.

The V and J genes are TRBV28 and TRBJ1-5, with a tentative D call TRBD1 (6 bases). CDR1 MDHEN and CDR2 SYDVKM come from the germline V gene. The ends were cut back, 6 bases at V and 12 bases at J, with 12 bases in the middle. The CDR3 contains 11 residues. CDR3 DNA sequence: TGTGCCAGCAGATCAGGGGCTGGCCAGCATTTT. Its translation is CASRSGAGQHF.

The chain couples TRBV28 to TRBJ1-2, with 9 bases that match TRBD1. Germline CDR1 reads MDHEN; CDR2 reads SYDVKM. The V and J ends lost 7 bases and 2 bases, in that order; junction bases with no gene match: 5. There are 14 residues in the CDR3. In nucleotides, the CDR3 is TGTGCCAGCATCCCAGGGACAGGGAACTATGGCTACACCTTC. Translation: CASIPGTGNYGYTF.

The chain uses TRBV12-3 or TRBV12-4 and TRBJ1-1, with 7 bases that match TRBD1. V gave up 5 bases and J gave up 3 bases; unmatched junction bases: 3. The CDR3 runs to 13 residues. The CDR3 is CASSDTGDTEAFF. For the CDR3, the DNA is TGTGCCAGCAGTGATACAGGGGACACTGAAGCTTTCTTT.

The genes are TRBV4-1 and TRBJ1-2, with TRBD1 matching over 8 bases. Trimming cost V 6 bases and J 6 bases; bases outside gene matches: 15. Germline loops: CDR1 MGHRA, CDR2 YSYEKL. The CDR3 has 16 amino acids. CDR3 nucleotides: TGCGCCAGCAGTCTGGGGCCCGGGACAGGATTGAATGGCTACACCTTC. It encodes CASSLGPGTGLNGYTF.

The CDR3 region has the DNA TGTGCCAGCAGTGGCGGGACAGGGTCCCTGAACACTGAAGCTTTCTTT. Amino acids: CASSGGTGSLNTEAFF. The chain carries TRBV6-1 and TRBJ1-1; 9 bases map to TRBD1. The length of the CDR3 is 16 residues. Germline assignment: CDR1 MNHNS and CDR2 SASEGT. V was clipped by 4 bases and J by 0 bases; unmatched bases: 6.

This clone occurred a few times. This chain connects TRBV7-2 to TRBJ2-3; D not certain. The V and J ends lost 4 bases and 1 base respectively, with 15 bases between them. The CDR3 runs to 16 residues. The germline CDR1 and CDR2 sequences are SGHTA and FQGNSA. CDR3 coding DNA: TGTGCCAGCAGCTCTACCCAATTGTCCCGCACAGATACGCAGTATTTT. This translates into CASSSTQLSRTDTQYF. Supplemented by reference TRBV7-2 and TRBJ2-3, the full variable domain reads GAGVSQSPSNKVTEKGKDVELRCDPISGHTALYWYRQSLGQGLEFLIYFQGNSAPDKSGLPSDRFSAERTGGSVSTLTIQRTQQEDSAVYLCASSSTQLSRTDTQYFGPGTRLTVL.

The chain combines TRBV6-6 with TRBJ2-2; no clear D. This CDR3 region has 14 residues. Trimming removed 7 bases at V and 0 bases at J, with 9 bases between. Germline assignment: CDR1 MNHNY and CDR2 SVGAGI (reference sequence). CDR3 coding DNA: TGTGCCAGCACTTCCCCTTCGAACACCGGGGAGCTGTTTTTT. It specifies CASTSPSNTGELFF.

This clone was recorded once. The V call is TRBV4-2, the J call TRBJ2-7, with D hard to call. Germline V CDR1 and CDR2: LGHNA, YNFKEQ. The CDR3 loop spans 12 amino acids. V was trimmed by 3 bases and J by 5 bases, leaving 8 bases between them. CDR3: CASSQYGDEQYF. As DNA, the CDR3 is TGTGCCAGCAGCCAGTACGGTGACGAGCAGTACTTC.

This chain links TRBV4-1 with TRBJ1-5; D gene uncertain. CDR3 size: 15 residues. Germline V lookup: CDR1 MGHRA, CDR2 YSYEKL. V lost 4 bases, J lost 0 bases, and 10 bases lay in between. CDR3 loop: CASSRRRDSNQPQHF. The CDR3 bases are TGCGCCAGCAGCCGTCGGAGGGATAGCAATCAGCCCCAGCATTTT.

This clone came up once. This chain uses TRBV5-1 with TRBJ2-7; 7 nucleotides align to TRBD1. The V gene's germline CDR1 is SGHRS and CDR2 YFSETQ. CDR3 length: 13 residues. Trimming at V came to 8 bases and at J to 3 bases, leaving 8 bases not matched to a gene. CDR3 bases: TGCGCCAGTCCCCAGGGACAGAACTACGAGCAGTACTTC. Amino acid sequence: CASPQGQNYEQYF.

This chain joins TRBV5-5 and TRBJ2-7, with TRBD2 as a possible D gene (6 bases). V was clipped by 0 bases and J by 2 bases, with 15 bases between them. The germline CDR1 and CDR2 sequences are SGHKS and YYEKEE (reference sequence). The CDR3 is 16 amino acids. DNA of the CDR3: TGTGCCAGCAGCTTGGTGGGAGGTCAGGGCCCCTACGAGCAGTACTTC. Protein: CASSLVGGQGPYEQYF.

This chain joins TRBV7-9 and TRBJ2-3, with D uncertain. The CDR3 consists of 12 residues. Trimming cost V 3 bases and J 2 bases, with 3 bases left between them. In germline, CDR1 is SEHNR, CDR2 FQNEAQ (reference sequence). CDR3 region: CASSFLTDTQYF. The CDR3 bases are TGTGCCAGCAGCTTTCTCACAGATACGCAGTATTTT.

The DNA for the CDR3 is TGTGCCAGCAGTCTTACAGGGCCACCCCTCCACTTT. It codes for CASSLTGPPLHF. V and J are TRBV5-8 and TRBJ1-6, with D possibly matching TRBD1 (6 bases). The germline CDR1 and CDR2 sequences are SGHTS and YDEGEE. V was trimmed by 5 bases and J by 11 bases, leaving 11 bases between them. This CDR3 spans 12 amino acids.

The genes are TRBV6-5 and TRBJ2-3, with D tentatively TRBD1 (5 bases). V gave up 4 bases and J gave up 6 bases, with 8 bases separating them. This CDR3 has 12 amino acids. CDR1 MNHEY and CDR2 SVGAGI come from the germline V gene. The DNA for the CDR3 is TGTGCCAGCAGTTCCAACAGGGATACGCAGTATTTT. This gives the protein CASSSNRDTQYF.

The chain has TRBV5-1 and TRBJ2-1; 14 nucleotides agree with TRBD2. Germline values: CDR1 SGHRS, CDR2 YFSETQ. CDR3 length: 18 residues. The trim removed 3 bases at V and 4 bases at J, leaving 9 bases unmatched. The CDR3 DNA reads TGCGCCAGCAGCTCAACCGGACTAGCGGGAGGTATGTACAATGAGCAGTTCTTC. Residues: CASSSTGLAGGMYNEQFF.

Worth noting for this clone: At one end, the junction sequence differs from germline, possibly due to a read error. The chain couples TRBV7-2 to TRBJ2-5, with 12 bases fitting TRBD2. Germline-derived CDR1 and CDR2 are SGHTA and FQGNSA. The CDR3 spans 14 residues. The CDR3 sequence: CASSLAASGRADHF. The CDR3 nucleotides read TGTGCCAGCAGCCTAGCAGCTAGCGGGAGGGCCGATCACTTC. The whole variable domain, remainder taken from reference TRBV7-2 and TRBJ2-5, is GAGVSQSPSNKVTEKGKDVELRCDPISGHTALYWYRQSLGQGLEFLIYFQGNSAPDKSGLPSDRFSAERTGGSVSTLTIQRTQQEDSAVYLCASSLAASGRADHFGPGTRLLVL.